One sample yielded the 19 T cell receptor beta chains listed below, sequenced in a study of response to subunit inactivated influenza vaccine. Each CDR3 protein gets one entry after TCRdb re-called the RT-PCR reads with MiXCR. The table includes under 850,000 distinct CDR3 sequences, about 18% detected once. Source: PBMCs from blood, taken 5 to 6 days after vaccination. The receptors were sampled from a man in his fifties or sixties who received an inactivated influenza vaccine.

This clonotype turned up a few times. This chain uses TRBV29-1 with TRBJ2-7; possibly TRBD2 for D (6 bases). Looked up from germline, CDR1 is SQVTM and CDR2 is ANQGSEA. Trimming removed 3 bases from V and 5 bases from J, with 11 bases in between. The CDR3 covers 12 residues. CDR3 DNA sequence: TGCAGCGTTGACAGCGGGCTTGACGAGCAGTACTTC. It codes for CSVDSGLDEQYF.

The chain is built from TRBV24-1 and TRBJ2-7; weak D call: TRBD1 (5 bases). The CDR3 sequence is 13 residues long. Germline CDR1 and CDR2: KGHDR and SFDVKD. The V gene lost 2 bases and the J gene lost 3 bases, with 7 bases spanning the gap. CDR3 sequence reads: CATSDSGIYEQYF. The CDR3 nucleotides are TGTGCCACCAGTGATTCAGGGATCTACGAGCAGTACTTC.

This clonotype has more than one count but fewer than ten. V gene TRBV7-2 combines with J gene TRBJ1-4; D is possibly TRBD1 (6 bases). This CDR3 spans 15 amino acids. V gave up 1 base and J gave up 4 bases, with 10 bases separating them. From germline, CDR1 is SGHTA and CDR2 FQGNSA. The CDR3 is CASSLGAGVNEKLFF. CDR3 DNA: TGTGCCAGCAGCTTAGGGGCAGGGGTTAATGAAAAACTGTTTTTT.

CDR3 region: CSARSLQLAEGHYEQYF. The CDR3 DNA sequence: TGCAGTGCTAGATCCCTCCAACTAGCGGAGGGACATTACGAGCAGTACTTC. The rearrangement uses TRBV20-1 and TRBJ2-7, with 8 bases lining up with TRBD2. Germline loops: CDR1 DFQATT, CDR2 SNEGSKA (reference sequence). With V trimmed by 2 bases and J by 4 bases, 16 bases remained unmatched. The CDR3 extends over 17 amino acids.

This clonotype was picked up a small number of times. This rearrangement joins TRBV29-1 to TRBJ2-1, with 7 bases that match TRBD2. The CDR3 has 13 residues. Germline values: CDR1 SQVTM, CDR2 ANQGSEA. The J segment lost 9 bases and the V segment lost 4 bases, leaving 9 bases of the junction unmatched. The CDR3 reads CSVGRGSLSEQFF. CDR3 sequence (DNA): TGCAGCGTTGGTCGCGGGAGTTTGAGTGAGCAGTTCTTC.

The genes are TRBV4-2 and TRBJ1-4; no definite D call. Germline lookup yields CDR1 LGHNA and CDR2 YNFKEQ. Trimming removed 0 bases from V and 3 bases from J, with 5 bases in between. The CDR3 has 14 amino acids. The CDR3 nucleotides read TGTGCCAGCAGCCAAGATTACGCTAATGAAAAACTGTTTTTT. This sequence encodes CASSQDYANEKLFF.

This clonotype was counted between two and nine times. The CDR3 spells CATSDSLGGGETQYF. Here the CDR3 DNA reads TGTGCCACCAGTGACTCACTAGGGGGGGGAGAGACCCAGTACTTC. The chain uses TRBV24-1 and TRBJ2-5; a possible D gene is TRBD2 (7 bases). This CDR3 comprises 15 residues. V lost 4 bases to trimming and J lost 4 bases, with 15 bases between them. Germline-derived CDR1 and CDR2 are KGHDR and SFDVKD.

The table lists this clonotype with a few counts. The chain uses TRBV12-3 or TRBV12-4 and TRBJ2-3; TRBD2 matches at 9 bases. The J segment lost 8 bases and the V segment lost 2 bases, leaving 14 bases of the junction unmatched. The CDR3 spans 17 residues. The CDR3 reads CASSLTNRRGGLVTQYF. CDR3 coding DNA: TGTGCCAGCAGTTTAACGAACCGGCGGGGGGGCCTGGTTACGCAGTATTTT.

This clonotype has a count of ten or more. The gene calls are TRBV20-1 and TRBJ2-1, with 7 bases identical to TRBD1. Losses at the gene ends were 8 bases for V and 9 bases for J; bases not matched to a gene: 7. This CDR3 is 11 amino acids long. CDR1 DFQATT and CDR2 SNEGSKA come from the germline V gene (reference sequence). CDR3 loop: CSIRQGTEQFF. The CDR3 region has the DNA TGCAGTATTCGACAGGGTACTGAGCAGTTCTTC.

The CDR3 nucleotides read TGTGCCAGCAGCTTAGGGACCCACGGTGGGCCTGGGGGAAAGACCCAGTACTTC. Translating gives CASSLGTHGGPGGKTQYF. The chain carries TRBV7-8 and TRBJ2-5; D might be TRBD1 or TRBD2, each matching 5 bases. The CDR3 runs to 18 residues. V was shortened by 1 base and J by 6 bases, with 24 bases between the two germline ends. Germline V gene lookup returns CDR1 SGHVS and CDR2 FQNEAQ.

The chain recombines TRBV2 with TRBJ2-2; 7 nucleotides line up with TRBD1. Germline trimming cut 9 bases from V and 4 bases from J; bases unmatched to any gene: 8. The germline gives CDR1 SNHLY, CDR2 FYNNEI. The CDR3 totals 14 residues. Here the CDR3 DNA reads TGTGCCAGTACTTACACAGGGGTCACCGGGGAGCTGTTTTTT. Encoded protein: CASTYTGVTGELFF.

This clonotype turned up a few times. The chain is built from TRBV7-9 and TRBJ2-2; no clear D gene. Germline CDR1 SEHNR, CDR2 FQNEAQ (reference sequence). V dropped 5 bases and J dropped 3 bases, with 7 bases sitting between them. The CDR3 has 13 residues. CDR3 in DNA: TGTGCCAGCAGCGAAACAGACACCGGGGAGCTGTTTTTT. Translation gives CASSETDTGELFF.

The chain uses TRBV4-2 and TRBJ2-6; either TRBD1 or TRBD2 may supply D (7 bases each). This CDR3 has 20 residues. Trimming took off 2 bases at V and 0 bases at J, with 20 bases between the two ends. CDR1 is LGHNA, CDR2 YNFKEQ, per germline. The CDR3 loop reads CASSQKGTAGLDSGANVLTF. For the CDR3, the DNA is TGTGCCAGCAGCCAAAAGGGGACAGCGGGATTAGACTCTGGGGCCAACGTCCTGACTTTC.

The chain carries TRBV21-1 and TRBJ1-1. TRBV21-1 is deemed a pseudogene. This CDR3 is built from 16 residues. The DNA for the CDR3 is TGTGCCAGCAGCAAAGGAGGTTCACAGTCTAACACTGAAGCTTTCTTT. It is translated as CASSKGGSQSNTEAFF.

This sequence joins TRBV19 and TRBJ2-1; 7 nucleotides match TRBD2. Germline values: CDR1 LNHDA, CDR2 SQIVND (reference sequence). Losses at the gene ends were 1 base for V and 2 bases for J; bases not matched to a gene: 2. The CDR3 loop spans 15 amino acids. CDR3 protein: CASSIGAGAYNEQFF. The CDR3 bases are TGTGCCAGTAGTATAGGGGCGGGGGCCTACAATGAGCAGTTCTTC.

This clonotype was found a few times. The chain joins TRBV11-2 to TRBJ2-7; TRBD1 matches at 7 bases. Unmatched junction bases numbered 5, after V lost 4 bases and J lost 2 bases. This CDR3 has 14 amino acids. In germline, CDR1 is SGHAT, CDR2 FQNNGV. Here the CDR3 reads CASSSNQGAYEQYF. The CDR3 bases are TGTGCCAGCAGCTCGAACCAGGGGGCCTACGAGCAGTACTTC. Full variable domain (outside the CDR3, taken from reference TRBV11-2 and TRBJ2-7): EAGVAQSPRYKIIEKRQSVAFWCNPISGHATLYWYQQILGQGPKLLIQFQNNGVVDDSQLPKDRFSAERLKGVDSTLKIQPAKLEDSAVYLCASSSNQGAYEQYFGPGTRLTVT.

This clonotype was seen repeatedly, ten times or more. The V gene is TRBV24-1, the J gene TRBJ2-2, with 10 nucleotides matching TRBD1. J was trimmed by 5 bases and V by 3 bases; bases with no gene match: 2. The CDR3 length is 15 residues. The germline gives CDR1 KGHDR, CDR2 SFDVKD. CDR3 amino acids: CATSDPGQGTGELFF. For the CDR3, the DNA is TGTGCCACCAGTGATCCGGGACAGGGGACCGGGGAGCTGTTTTTT.

As DNA, the CDR3 is TGTGCCACCAGAGGGGGGACTAGCGGGAGGTACGAGCAGTACTTC. Its translation: CATRGGTSGRYEQYF. This chain uses TRBV2 with TRBJ2-7, with 15 bases fitting TRBD2. Germline-derived CDR1 and CDR2 are SNHLY and FYNNEI. Losses at the gene ends were 10 bases for V and 4 bases for J; bases not matched to a gene: 8. CDR3 length: 15 residues.

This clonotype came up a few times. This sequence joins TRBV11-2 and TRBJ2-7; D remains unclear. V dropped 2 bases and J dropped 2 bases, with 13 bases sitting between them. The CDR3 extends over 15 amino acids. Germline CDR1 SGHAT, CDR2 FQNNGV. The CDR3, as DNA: TGTGCCAGCAGCTTACCGGCGAAGTGGGCCTACGAGCAGTACTTC. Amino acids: CASSLPAKWAYEQYF.